In its sample, the clone carrying this TCR beta chain was seen a few times. What it recognizes is unknown. This record belongs to a study of cytomegalovirus exposure and HLA in healthy donors. Primers: 60 Vbeta forward and 13 Jbeta reverse. Repertoires were generated with immunoSEQ multiplex PCR, while TCRdb's copy carries only in-frame clones and drops some. The sample includes under 300,000 clones, over 70% of them seen just once. Losses at the gene ends were 0 bases for V and 11 bases for J; bases not matched to a gene: 14. The V gene's germline CDR1 is SGHDT and CDR2 YYEEEE. The CDR3 runs to 18 residues. General study findings and limits: The authors reported that TCR beta sequences could predict HLA-A and HLA-B alleles. These predictions were accurate for most subjects in the first cohort.

The sample taken for sequencing was PBMCs. The chain couples TRBV5-6 to TRBJ2-5; 15 bases agree with TRBD2. The receptor was derived from a woman in her sixties in good health and CMV-seropositive. Here the CDR3 reads CASSLARFGLAGGQEQYF. The CDR3 DNA reads as TGTGCCAGCAGCTTGGCCCGCTTCGGACTAGCGGGAGGGCAAGAGCAGTACTTC.